The rows below give T cell receptor beta chains drawn from one sample of a study of shared clonotypes between healthy human individuals. Profiled with immunoSEQ multiplex PCR; TCRdb holds only in-frame clones, not every one. The data show about 1.4 million clones, roughly 96% seen once. Sequencing was done on a sample of naive CD4+ T cells sorted from blood. These receptors all stem from a man aged 30 to 39 in good health. Each CDR3 is given with its conserved first and last residue. The D gene is left open where the match is weak. A clone size is listed for some rows: how often the clone was seen (once, few, many), or a class if it is expanded.

CDR3 protein | CDR3 DNA | J gene | clone size | V gene | D gene
CASSLFQDSNQPQHF | TGTGCCAGCAGTTTATTTCAGGATAGCAATCAGCCCCAGCATTTT | TRBJ1-5 | . | TRBV28 | .
CASSLDWGLGDEQFF | TGTGCCAGCAGTTTGGACTGGGGACTAGGGGATGAGCAGTTCTTC | TRBJ2-1 | . | TRBV28 | TRBD2
CASSTGLKVEQFF | TGTGCCAGCAGTACGGGACTAAAGGTTGAGCAGTTCTTC | TRBJ2-1 | . | TRBV27 | TRBD2
CASSLPTGGASHYGYTF | TGTGCCAGCAGCCTTCCGACAGGGGGCGCGTCTCACTATGGCTACACCTTC | TRBJ1-2 | . | TRBV7-9 | TRBD1
CASSLQEGTDEQFF | TGTGCCAGCAGCTTGCAGGAGGGTACTGACGAGCAGTTCTTC | TRBJ2-1 | . | TRBV9 | .
CASRTLNTEAFF | TGTGCCAGTCGGACCTTGAACACTGAAGCTTTCTTT | TRBJ1-1 | . | TRBV19 | .
CASSVGTVTSGRTNEQFF | TGTGCCAGCAGCGTAGGGACAGTGACTAGCGGGAGGACCAATGAGCAGTTCTTC | TRBJ2-1 | . | TRBV9 | TRBD2
CASTQGEGLNTEAFF | TGTGCCAGCACACAGGGTGAGGGGTTGAACACTGAAGCTTTCTTT | TRBJ1-1 | . | TRBV11-2 | .
CASSLARREGVSTDTQYF | TGTGCCAGCAGCTTGGCCCGGCGGGAGGGCGTCAGCACAGATACGCAGTATTTT | TRBJ2-3 | . | TRBV5-4 | TRBD2
CASIAGTGRTYEQYF | TGTGCCAGCATTGCCGGGACAGGGAGGACCTACGAGCAGTACTTC | TRBJ2-7 | . | TRBV6-1 | TRBD1
CASRGTVQVSSNQPQHF | TGTGCCAGCAGGGGGACGGTCCAAGTAAGCTCAAATCAGCCCCAGCATTTT | TRBJ1-5 | . | TRBV25-1 | .
CAIREGLAGDEQFF | TGTGCCATCAGAGAAGGACTAGCGGGAGATGAGCAGTTCTTC | TRBJ2-1 | . | TRBV10-3 | TRBD2
CASQSTGRGSYEQYF | TGTGCCAGTCAAAGTACTGGCAGGGGGTCCTACGAGCAGTACTTC | TRBJ2-7 | . | TRBV19 | TRBD1
CASRHLNYGYTF | TGTGCCAGCCGTCACCTTAACTATGGCTACACCTTC | TRBJ1-2 | once | TRBV19 | .
CASSSGKGSSYNEQFF | TGTGCCAGCAGCTCTGGAAAAGGGAGCTCCTACAATGAGCAGTTCTTC | TRBJ2-1 | . | TRBV7-6 | .
CASSPRVADTQYF | TGTGCCAGCTCACCCCGGGTTGCGGATACGCAGTATTTT | TRBJ2-3 | . | TRBV18 | .
CASSLRDRTTDTQYF | TGCGCCAGCAGCTTGCGGGACAGGACCACAGATACGCAGTATTTT | TRBJ2-3 | once | TRBV5-1 | TRBD1
CASSQGGQGRSYEQYF | TGCGCCAGCAGCCAGGGAGGACAGGGTAGGTCCTACGAGCAGTACTTC | TRBJ2-7 | . | TRBV4-3 | TRBD1
CASSGGLAGEAKNIQYF | TGTGCCAGCAGCGGGGGACTAGCGGGTGAAGCCAAAAACATTCAGTACTTC | TRBJ2-4 | . | TRBV11-1 | TRBD2